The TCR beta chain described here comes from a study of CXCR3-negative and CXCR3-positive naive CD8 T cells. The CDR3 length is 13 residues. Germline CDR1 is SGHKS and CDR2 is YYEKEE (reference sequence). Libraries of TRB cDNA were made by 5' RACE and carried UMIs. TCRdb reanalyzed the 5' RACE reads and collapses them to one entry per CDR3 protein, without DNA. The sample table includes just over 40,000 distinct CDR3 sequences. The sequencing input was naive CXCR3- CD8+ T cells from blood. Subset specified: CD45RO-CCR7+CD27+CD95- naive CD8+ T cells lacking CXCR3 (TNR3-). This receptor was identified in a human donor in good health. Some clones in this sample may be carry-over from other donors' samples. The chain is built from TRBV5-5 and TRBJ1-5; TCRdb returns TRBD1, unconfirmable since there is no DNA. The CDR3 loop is CASSWTVNQPQHF.